The rows below give T cell receptor beta chains drawn from one sample of a study of PD-1 blockade in classical Hodgkin lymphoma. Assay: immunoSEQ multiplex PCR; the TCRdb copy retains only in-frame clones and omits some. The sample has 100,000 or so clones; approximately 89% are singletons. Here the sequenced sample was peripheral blood mononuclear cells (PBMCs), taken before the fourth cycle of nivolumab. The receptors were gathered from a human donor with classical Hodgkin lymphoma. The CDR3 runs from the conserved cysteine through the conserved F or W. Fields, in order: V gene, clone size, D gene, J gene, CDR3 protein, CDR3 DNA. The D gene is left open where the match is weak. Part of the rows lack a size; the others show once, few, many or a class for expanded clones.

TRBV18	.	.	TRBJ2-2	CASSLTLGGTGELFF	TGTGCCAGCTCACTAACGCTCGGCGGGACCGGGGAGCTGTTTTTT
TRBV6-5	few	.	TRBJ2-3	CASSLRTVDTDTQYF	TGTGCCAGCAGTTTAAGGACGGTCGACACAGATACGCAGTATTTT
TRBV5-4	few	.	TRBJ2-7	CASSLAHEQYF	TGTGCCAGCAGCTTGGCCCACGAGCAGTACTTC
TRBV30	.	.	TRBJ2-6	CAWDRRVSLGANVLTF	TGTGCCTGGGACAGAAGAGTTTCCTTGGGGGCCAACGTCCTGACTTTC
TRBV2	.	.	TRBJ1-5	CASAREGNQPQHF	TGTGCCTCGGCGAGGGAGGGCAATCAGCCCCAGCATTTT
TRBV4-1	.	.	TRBJ1-1	CASSPAGRGDTEAFF	TGCGCCAGCAGCCCTGCGGGGAGGGGAGACACTGAAGCTTTCTTT
TRBV6-1	.	.	TRBJ2-7	CASSERDSYEQYF	TGTGCCAGCAGTGAACGGGACTCCTACGAGCAGTACTTC
TRBV5-4	once	.	TRBJ1-1	CASSLDAMNTEAFF	TGTGCCAGCAGCTTGGATGCCATGAACACTGAAGCTTTCTTT
TRBV6-5	once	.	TRBJ1-3	CASSVPSSGNTIYF	TGTGCCAGCAGCGTACCAAGCTCTGGAAACACCATATATTTT
TRBV4-1	.	TRBD2	TRBJ2-1	CASRLRSGMGDEQFF	TGCGCCAGCAGACTACGCAGCGGGATGGGCGATGAGCAGTTCTTC
TRBV6-6	.	TRBD1	TRBJ2-7	CASRPGQNSYEQYF	TGTGCCAGCAGGCCGGGACAGAACTCCTACGAGCAGTACTTC
TRBV5-4	.	.	TRBJ2-2	CASSYTGTGELFF	TGTGCCAGCAGCTATACGGGGACTGGGGAGCTGTTTTTT
TRBV15	.	.	TRBJ1-1	CATSRAVDTEAFF	TGTGCCACCAGCAGAGCGGTGGACACTGAAGCTTTCTTT
TRBV4-1	.	.	TRBJ2-3	CASSPKEIAVSTDTQYF	TGCGCCAGCAGTCCCAAAGAAATAGCGGTTAGCACAGATACGCAGTATTTT
TRBV5-1	.	TRBD2	TRBJ2-2	CASRRGTSQNTGELFF	TGCGCCAGCAGACGGGGGACTAGCCAAAACACCGGGGAGCTGTTTTTT
TRBV5-1	once	.	TRBJ2-5	CASSPGRVVQETQYF	TGCGCCAGCAGCCCCGGTCGGGTGGTTCAAGAGACCCAGTACTTC
TRBV19	few	.	TRBJ1-4	CASKRTLTNEKLFF	TGTGCCAGTAAACGGACTCTAACTAATGAAAAACTGTTTTTT
TRBV5-6	.	TRBD2	TRBJ2-7	CASSFGLAAYEQYF	TGTGCCAGCAGCTTTGGCCTAGCGGCTTACGAGCAGTACTTC
TRBV15	.	.	TRBJ1-1	CATSRESTTEAFF	TGTGCCACCAGCAGAGAGAGCACTACCGAAGCTTTCTTT
TRBV2	.	.	TRBJ2-5	CASSQTRVVGTQYF	TGTGCCAGCAGTCAGACTAGGGTGGTAGGGACCCAGTACTTC
TRBV30	.	.	TRBJ2-3	CAWNSGLQGRTQYF	TGTGCCTGGAACTCGGGACTACAGGGTCGTACGCAGTATTTT
TRBV4-2	.	TRBD2	TRBJ2-5	CASSQVGPAGVQETQYF	TGTGCCAGCAGCCAAGTTGGTCCGGCGGGGGTCCAAGAGACCCAGTACTTC
TRBV10-3	.	.	TRBJ2-7	CAISVAQEQYF	TGTGCCATCAGTGTCGCGCAAGAGCAGTACTTC
TRBV4-2	.	.	TRBJ2-7	CASSQGQLGYEQYF	TGTGCCAGCAGCCAAGGGCAGCTCGGCTACGAGCAGTACTTC
TRBV7-2	once	TRBD2	TRBJ2-7	CASSLRLAGAYEQYF	TGTGCCAGCAGCCTCCGACTAGCGGGAGCTTACGAGCAGTACTTC
TRBV6-5	.	.	TRBJ2-6	CASSGGANVLTF	TGTGCCAGCAGCGGAGGGGCCAACGTCCTGACTTTC
TRBV30	few	.	TRBJ2-3	CAWSRGITDTQYF	TGTGCCTGGAGTCGGGGTATCACAGATACGCAGTATTTT
TRBV5-6	.	.	TRBJ2-7	CASSLGESPFEQYF	TGTGCCAGCAGCTTGGGGGAGTCTCCCTTCGAGCAGTACTTC
TRBV16	.	.	TRBJ2-7	CASSPEGTASYEQYF	TGTGCCAGCAGCCCAGAAGGGACGGCCTCCTACGAGCAGTACTTC
TRBV13	.	TRBD1	TRBJ1-5	CASSGNHRGLGNQPQHF	TGTGCCAGCAGCGGCAATCACAGGGGGCTCGGCAATCAGCCCCAGCATTTT
TRBV27	.	.	TRBJ2-7	CASSWRVGYEQYF	TGTGCCAGCAGTTGGCGGGTGGGCTACGAGCAGTACTTC
TRBV27	.	TRBD2	TRBJ2-7	CASSLIGTSGSQELYEQYF	TGTGCCAGCAGTCTGATCGGGACTAGCGGGTCCCAGGAACTCTACGAGCAGTACTTC
TRBV7-2	.	.	TRBJ2-2	CASSLAPSLGPGELFF	TGTGCCAGCAGCTTAGCGCCATCATTAGGGCCCGGGGAGCTGTTTTTT
TRBV5-4	.	TRBD1	TRBJ1-1	CASSPETGGAHEAFF	TGTGCCAGCAGCCCTGAAACAGGGGGCGCGCATGAAGCTTTCTTT
TRBV9	.	TRBD2	TRBJ2-4	CASSGTSGRGPENIQYF	TGTGCCAGCAGCGGCACTAGCGGGAGGGGGCCGGAAAACATTCAGTACTTC
TRBV28	.	TRBD1	TRBJ2-3	CASSLPGQDTDTQYF	TGTGCCAGCAGTCTACCCGGACAGGACACAGATACGCAGTATTTT
TRBV18	.	.	TRBJ2-5	CASSSSVGETQYF	TGTGCCAGCTCATCTAGCGTAGGAGAGACCCAGTACTTC
TRBV2	.	.	TRBJ2-7	CASSTGSYEQYF	TGTGCCAGCAGCACAGGGTCCTACGAGCAGTACTTC
TRBV2	.	.	TRBJ1-5	CASSLTQASNQPQHF	TGTGCCAGCAGTTTGACCCAGGCTTCCAATCAGCCCCAGCATTTT
TRBV2	once	.	TRBJ2-7	CASREGLAYEQYF	TGTGCCAGCAGGGAGGGATTAGCCTACGAGCAGTACTTC